The TCR beta chain described here comes from a study of OX40 agonist ivuxolimab in advanced cancers. A note on the overall study: Ivuxolimab was a fully human IgG2 agonistic monoclonal antibody targeting the costimulatory receptor OX40 (CD134). Intravenous ivuxolimab was administered to patients every 2 weeks at six dose levels: 0.01, 0.1, 0.3, 1.5, 3 and 10 mg/kg. Of the roughly 52 dose-escalation patients, hepatocellular carcinoma was present in roughly 19, melanoma in approximately 15, renal cell carcinoma in 9 and head and neck cancer in 9. The dose-escalation cohort was around 84% male with a mean age of about 65 years, ranging from about 20 to 80. Prior anti-PD-1, anti-PD-L1 or anti-CTLA-4 therapy was permitted, and checkpoint inhibitors had been received by less than 45% of dose-escalation patients. Partial responses were achieved by three dose-escalation patients, of whom one had hepatocellular carcinoma and two had cutaneous melanoma. Peripheral TCRbeta sequencing was intended to test whether TCR sequence diversity was altered and clonal T-cell expansion was caused by ivuxolimab. The monotherapy dose-escalation portion (N ≈ 52 patients) of the phase I ivuxolimab trial is reported in the paper.

To sequence the TCRbeta CDR3 region, genomic DNA was isolated from the sorted cells. The immunoSEQ Assay was used to sequence the TCRbeta CDR3 regions. As stored in TCRdb, this immuneACCESS dataset retains in-frame rearrangements with V and J assigned. A fraction of the clones does not appear; measured against another copy, unresolved V genes explain less than half of the discrepancy, and the remainder lacks a known reason. This sample comprises tens of thousands of clones, roughly 91% of them detected only once. The ten most abundant clones make up 0.3% to 0.4% of the sample. V has 4 bases trimmed and J has 5 bases trimmed; junction bases matching no gene number 13. The CDR1 and CDR2 encoded by the germline V gene (reference sequence) are SEHNR and FQNEAQ. The CDR3 starts with the cysteine, ends with the phenylalanine, and has 16 residues. Just the 48-base CDR3 DNA is kept, in frame starting at base 1.

With respect to this clone: The specificity of this receptor is unknown. Within one base of it there is no much larger clone, and no base qualities were kept.

On the study overall, not on this receptor specifically: At doses of 0.1 to 3.0 mg/kg, clonal expansion of both CD4+ and CD8+ blood T cells was observed from baseline to week 6. On average, CD8+ T cells showed more expanded clones than CD4+ T cells after ivuxolimab. In partial responders in the 0.1-3.0 mg/kg groups, normalized peripheral clonal expansion was found to be among the lowest, especially among CD8+ T cells. Low levels of normalized T-cell clonal expansion were also seen in some nonresponding patients. Antigen specificity was not determined for the clonally expanded peripheral T cells.

Patients with a history of autoimmune disease or receiving systemic immunosuppression were excluded from the trial. Peripheral blood for TCR sequencing was collected from all dose cohorts at baseline, on cycle 4 day 1, and on cycle 7 day 1. Samples were obtained from an open-label, multicenter, first-in-human phase I dose-escalation trial of ivuxolimab. Adults with locally advanced or metastatic melanoma, renal cell, hepatocellular, or head and neck squamous cell carcinoma were enrolled in the trial. CD4+ and CD8+ T cells were sorted separately from peripheral blood before TCR sequencing. The sequence came from an adult with an advanced solid tumor such as melanoma, head and neck, liver or kidney cancer. The chain was built from TRBV7-9 and TRBJ1-2; TRBD1 agrees with 7 junctional bases. The material was CD4+ or CD8+ T cells sorted from blood, obtained in a trial of the OX40 agonist ivuxolimab. The CDR3: CASSSDRAGVGYGYTF. DNA sequence: TGTGCCAGCAGCTCCGACAGGGCGGGGGTTGGGTATGGCTACACCTTC.